These 14 T cell receptor beta chains were sequenced from one sample in a study of T cell responses to AZD1222 COVID-19 vaccine. The table came from immunoSEQ multiplex PCR; TCRdb's copy has only in-frame clones and leaves some out. The sample includes approximately 120,000 clones, approximately 85% of them seen just once. This specimen consisted of peripheral blood, obtained 28 days after the second AZD1222 dose. The receptors originated from an adult who received the AZD1222 COVID-19 vaccine.

This clone occurred a few times. The rearrangement joins TRBV24-1 to TRBJ2-1; possibly TRBD2 for D (7 bases). Germline assignment: CDR1 KGHDR and CDR2 SFDVKD. The V gene lost 2 bases and the J gene lost 2 bases, with 21 bases spanning the gap. The CDR3 runs 19 residues. Written as DNA, the CDR3 is TGTGCCACCAGTGATTCGAGGGGGGGGAGGCGAACTACCTACAATGAGCAGTTCTTC. As protein: CATSDSRGGRRTTYNEQFF.

V and J are TRBV28 and TRBJ2-7; D is unresolved. The germline gives CDR1 MDHEN, CDR2 SYDVKM. Trimming took off 6 bases at V and 4 bases at J, with 13 bases between the two ends. This CDR3 has 13 amino acids. The CDR3 spells CASSPAGGYEQYF. CDR3 DNA: TGTGCCAGCAGCCCGGCAGGTGGGTACGAGCAGTACTTC.

This clone was counted only a few times. V gene TRBV19 combines with J gene TRBJ1-2, with D perhaps matching TRBD1 (5 bases). V was trimmed by 5 bases and J by 6 bases, leaving 19 bases between them. This CDR3 is 15 amino acids long. Germline loops: CDR1 LNHDA, CDR2 SQIVND (reference sequence). This CDR3 is CASSPNRGVVHGYTF. The CDR3 coding sequence is TGTGCCAGTAGTCCGAACCGAGGGGTTGTCCATGGCTACACCTTC. Full variable domain (outside the CDR3, taken from reference TRBV19 and TRBJ1-2): DGGITQSPKYLFRKEGQNVTLSCEQNLNHDAMYWYRQDPGQGLRLIYYSQIVNDFQKGDIAEGYSVSREKKESFPLTVTSAQKNPTAFYLCASSPNRGVVHGYTFGSGTRLTVV.

The chain is built from TRBV30 and TRBJ1-6; no clear D. The V gene lost 2 bases and the J gene lost 5 bases, with 16 bases spanning the gap. The CDR3 length is 16 residues. The germline V gene encodes CDR1 GTSNPN and CDR2 SVGIG (reference sequence). As DNA, the CDR3 is TGTGCCTGGAGTCTGGGAGCCTGGGATGATAATTCACCCCTCCACTTT. Its translation is CAWSLGAWDDNSPLHF. The variable domain in full, with the rest retrieved from reference TRBV30 and TRBJ1-6, is SQTIHQWPATLVQPVGSPLSLECTVEGTSNPNLYWYRQAAGRGLQLLFYSVGIGQISSEVPQNLSASRPQDRQFILSSKKLLLSDSGFYLCAWSLGAWDDNSPLHFGNGTRLTVT.

V usage is TRBV13 and J usage is TRBJ2-7; 12 positions agree with TRBD1. The germline CDR1 and CDR2 sequences are PRHDT and FYEKMQ (reference sequence). This CDR3 region has 15 residues. V shed 3 bases and J 0 bases; nucleotides not matched to a gene: 0. CDR3 residues: CASSLGQGASYEQYF. The CDR3 DNA sequence: TGTGCCAGCAGCTTGGGACAGGGGGCCTCCTACGAGCAGTACTTC.

The rearrangement links TRBV24-1 to TRBJ1-4; 8 bases align to TRBD1. J was trimmed by 8 bases and V by 3 bases; bases with no gene match: 10. Looked up from germline, CDR1 is KGHDR and CDR2 is SFDVKD. The CDR3 runs 16 residues. In nucleotides, the CDR3 is TGTGCCACCAGTGATCCGCGGGACAGGATGGGGGAAAAACTGTTTTTT. This codes for CATSDPRDRMGEKLFF.

This rearrangement joins TRBV20-1 to TRBJ1-5, with no clear D. CDR3 length: 12 residues. Trimming removed 3 bases at V and 3 bases at J, with 6 bases between. The germline CDR1 and CDR2 sequences are DFQATT and SNEGSKA (reference sequence). The CDR3: CSASRVNQPQHF. CDR3 DNA: TGCAGTGCTAGTCGGGTCAATCAGCCCCAGCATTTT.

This clone is a singleton in its sample. The rearrangement uses TRBV20-1 and TRBJ1-2; tentative D call: TRBD1 (5 bases). The V gene's germline CDR1 is DFQATT and CDR2 SNEGSKA (reference sequence). V was clipped by 3 bases and J by 5 bases, with 13 bases between them. The CDR3 has 13 amino acids. Here the CDR3 DNA reads TGCAGTGCTAGTCTTCGGGACGGATATGGCTACACCTTC. It yields the protein CSASLRDGYGYTF.

The chain combines TRBV19 with TRBJ2-3; possible D gene TRBD2, 8 bases. The germline V gene has CDR1 LNHDA and CDR2 SQIVND (reference sequence). V gave up 5 bases and J gave up 2 bases, with 20 bases separating them. The CDR3 has 17 amino acids. CDR3: CASSFQGGAGATDTQYF. The CDR3 DNA reads TGTGCCAGTAGTTTCCAGGGGGGAGCGGGGGCCACAGATACGCAGTATTTT.

This clone turned up a few times. V and J are TRBV7-6 and TRBJ2-2; TRBD1 matches 8 bases. This CDR3 spans 17 amino acids. Trimming at V came to 1 base and at J to 5 bases, leaving 9 bases not matched to a gene. The germline V gene has CDR1 SGHVS and CDR2 FNYEAQ. CDR3 nucleotide sequence: TGTGCCAGCAGCTTAGAGTCAGGGGGCGGTGGAACCGGGGAGCTGTTTTTT. As protein: CASSLESGGGGTGELFF.

A single count supports this clone. The rearrangement uses TRBV4-1 and TRBJ2-7, with D perhaps TRBD2 (5 bases). The CDR3 consists of 14 residues. Germline CDR1 is MGHRA and CDR2 is YSYEKL. V was cut by 0 bases and J by 6 bases, with 12 bases left in between. CDR3 DNA sequence: TGCGCCAGCAGCCAAGAACTAGTAGCCAGCGAGCAGTACTTC. It codes for CASSQELVASEQYF.

The chain carries TRBV27 and TRBJ2-2; D may match TRBD1 or TRBD2 (5 bases each). This CDR3 is built from 15 residues. Germline V CDR1 and CDR2: MNHEY, SMNVEV (reference sequence). V lost 3 bases, J lost 7 bases, and 15 bases lay in between. The CDR3 is CASSLGWGAGGELFF. Here the CDR3 DNA reads TGTGCCAGCAGTTTGGGTTGGGGCGCGGGCGGGGAGCTGTTTTTT.

The chain has TRBV6-5 and TRBJ1-5; D call uncertain. The germline CDR1 and CDR2 sequences are MNHEY and SVGAGI. V was cut by 7 bases and J by 1 base, with 11 bases left in between. This CDR3 region has 14 residues. CDR3: CASIREYSNQPQHF. DNA of the CDR3: TGTGCCAGCATAAGGGAGTACAGCAATCAGCCCCAGCATTTT.

The J gene is TRBJ1-2, the V gene TRBV28; the match to TRBD1 covers 10 bases. The CDR3 covers 14 residues. Germline V gene sequence: CDR1 MDHEN, CDR2 SYDVKM. Trimming removed 6 bases from V and 2 bases from J; junction bases left unmatched: 3. CDR3 coding DNA: TGTGCCAGCAGCTTGGACAGGGGGAACTATGGCTACACCTTC. Translating gives CASSLDRGNYGYTF.